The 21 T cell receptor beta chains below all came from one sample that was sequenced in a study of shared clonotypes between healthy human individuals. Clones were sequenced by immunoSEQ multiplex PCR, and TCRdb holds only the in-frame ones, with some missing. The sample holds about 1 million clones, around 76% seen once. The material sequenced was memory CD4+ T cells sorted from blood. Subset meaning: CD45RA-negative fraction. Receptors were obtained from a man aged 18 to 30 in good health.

CDR3 DNA: TGTGCCAGCAGTTCGGCCCGGCTCGGGGGGAGGACAGATACGCAGTATTTT. This gives the protein CASSSARLGGRTDTQYF. This rearrangement joins TRBV28 to TRBJ2-3; 7 bases match TRBD2. The CDR3 length is 17 residues. Germline CDR1 is MDHEN and CDR2 is SYDVKM. V trimming: 4 bases; J trimming: 3 bases; junction bases outside the gene matches: 13.

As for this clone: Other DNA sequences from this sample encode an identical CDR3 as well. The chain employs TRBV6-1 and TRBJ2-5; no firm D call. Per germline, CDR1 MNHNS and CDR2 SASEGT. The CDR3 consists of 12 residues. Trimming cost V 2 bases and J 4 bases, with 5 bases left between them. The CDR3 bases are TGTGCCAGCAGTGAAAGAGTAGAGACCCAGTACTTC. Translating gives CASSERVETQYF.

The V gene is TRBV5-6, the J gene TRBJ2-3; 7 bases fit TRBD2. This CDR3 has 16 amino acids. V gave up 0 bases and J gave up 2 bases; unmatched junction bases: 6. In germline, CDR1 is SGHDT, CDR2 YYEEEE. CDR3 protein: CASSLGTSGNTDTQYF. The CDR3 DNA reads TGTGCCAGCAGCTTGGGAACCAGCGGGAACACAGATACGCAGTATTTT.

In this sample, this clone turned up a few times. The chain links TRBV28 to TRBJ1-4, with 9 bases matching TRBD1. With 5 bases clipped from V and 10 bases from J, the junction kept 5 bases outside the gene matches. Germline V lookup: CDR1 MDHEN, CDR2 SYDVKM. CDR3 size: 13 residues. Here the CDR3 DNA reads TGTGCCAGCAGTCCGGGACAGGGCGGAAAACTGTTTTTT. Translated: CASSPGQGGKLFF.

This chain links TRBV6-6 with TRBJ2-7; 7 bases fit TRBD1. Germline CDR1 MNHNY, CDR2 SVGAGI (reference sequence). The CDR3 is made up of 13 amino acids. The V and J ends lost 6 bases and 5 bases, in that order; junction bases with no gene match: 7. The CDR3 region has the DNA TGTGCCAGCAGGAGAGGGGGACAGCACGAGCAGTACTTC. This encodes CASRRGGQHEQYF.

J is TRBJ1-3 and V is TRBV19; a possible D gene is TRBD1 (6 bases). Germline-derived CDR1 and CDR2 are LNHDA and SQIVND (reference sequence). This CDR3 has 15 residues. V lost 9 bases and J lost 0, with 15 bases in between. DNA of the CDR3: TGTGCCAGCATCGCAGGGGCCTCCTCTGGAAACACCATATATTTT. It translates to CASIAGASSGNTIYF.

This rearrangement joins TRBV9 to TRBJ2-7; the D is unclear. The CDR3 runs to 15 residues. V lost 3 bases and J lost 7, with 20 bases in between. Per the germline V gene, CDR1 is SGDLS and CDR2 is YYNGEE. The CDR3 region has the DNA TGTGCCAGCAGCGCCCACGAGGACCCCGGTGGGGAGCAGTACTTC. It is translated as CASSAHEDPGGEQYF.

CDR3 protein: CASSAGQKHYEQYF. CDR3 coding DNA: TGTGCCAGCAGTGCCGGACAGAAGCACTACGAGCAGTACTTC. This chain uses TRBV2 with TRBJ2-7, with D possibly being TRBD1 (6 bases). Deletions cut 4 bases from V and 3 bases from J, with 13 bases between. The CDR3 loop spans 14 amino acids. Looked up from germline, CDR1 is SNHLY and CDR2 is FYNNEI.

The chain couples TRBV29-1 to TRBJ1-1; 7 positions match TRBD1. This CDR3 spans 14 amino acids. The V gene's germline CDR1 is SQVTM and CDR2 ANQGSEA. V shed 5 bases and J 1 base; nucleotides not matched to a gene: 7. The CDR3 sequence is CSVLLTGTNTEAFF. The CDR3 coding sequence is TGCAGCGTTCTGTTGACAGGGACGAACACTGAAGCTTTCTTT.

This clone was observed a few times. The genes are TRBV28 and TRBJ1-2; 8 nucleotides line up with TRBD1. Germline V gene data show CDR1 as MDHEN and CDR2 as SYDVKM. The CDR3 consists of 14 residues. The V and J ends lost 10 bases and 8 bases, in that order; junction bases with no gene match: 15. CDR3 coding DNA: TGTGCCACCTTCGGACAGGGAGAAGGTCGAGGCTACACCTTC. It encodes CATFGQGEGRGYTF.

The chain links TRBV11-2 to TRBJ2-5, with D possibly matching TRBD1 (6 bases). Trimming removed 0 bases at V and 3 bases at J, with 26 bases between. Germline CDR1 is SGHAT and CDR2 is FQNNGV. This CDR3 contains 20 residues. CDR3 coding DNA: TGTGCCAGCAGCTTAGAAGGGGCCCCCGGGACACCTACGACTAAAGAGACCCAGTACTTC. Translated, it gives CASSLEGAPGTPTTKETQYF.

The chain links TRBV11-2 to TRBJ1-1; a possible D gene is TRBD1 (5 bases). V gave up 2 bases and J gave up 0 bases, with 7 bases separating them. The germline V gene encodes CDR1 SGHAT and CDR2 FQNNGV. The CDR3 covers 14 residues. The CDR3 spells CASSLSGLNTEAFF. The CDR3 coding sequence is TGTGCCAGCAGCTTATCGGGACTGAACACTGAAGCTTTCTTT.

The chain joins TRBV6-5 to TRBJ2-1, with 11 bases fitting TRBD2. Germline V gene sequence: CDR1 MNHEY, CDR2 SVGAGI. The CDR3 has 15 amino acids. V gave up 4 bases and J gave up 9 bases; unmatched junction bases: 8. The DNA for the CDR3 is TGTGCCAGCAGTTCCCTAGCGGGAGGACGGACTGAGCAGTTCTTC. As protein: CASSSLAGGRTEQFF.

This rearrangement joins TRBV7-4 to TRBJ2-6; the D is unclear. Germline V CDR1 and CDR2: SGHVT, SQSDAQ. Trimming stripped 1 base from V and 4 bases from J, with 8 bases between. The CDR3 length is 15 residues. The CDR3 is CASSLGTAGANVLTF. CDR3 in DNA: TGTGCCAGCAGCTTAGGTACAGCGGGGGCCAACGTCCTGACTTTC. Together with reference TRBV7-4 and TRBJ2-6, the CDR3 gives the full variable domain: GAGVSQSPRYKVAKRGRDVALRCDSISGHVTLYWYRQTLGQGSEVLTYSQSDAQRDKSGRPSGRFSAERPERSVSTLKIQRTEQGDSAVYLCASSLGTAGANVLTFGAGSRLTVL.

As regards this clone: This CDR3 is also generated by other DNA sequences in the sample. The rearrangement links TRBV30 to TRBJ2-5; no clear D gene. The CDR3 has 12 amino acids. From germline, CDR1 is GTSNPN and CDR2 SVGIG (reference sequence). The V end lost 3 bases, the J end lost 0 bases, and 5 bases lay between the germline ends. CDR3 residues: CAWSRDQETQYF. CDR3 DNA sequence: TGTGCCTGGAGCCGGGACCAAGAGACCCAGTACTTC.

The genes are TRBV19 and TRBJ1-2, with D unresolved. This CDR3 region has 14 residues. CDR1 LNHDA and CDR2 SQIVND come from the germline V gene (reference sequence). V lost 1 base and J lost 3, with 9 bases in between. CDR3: CASSIGRIYYGYTF. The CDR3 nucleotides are TGTGCCAGTAGTATAGGTCGCATCTACTATGGCTACACCTTC.

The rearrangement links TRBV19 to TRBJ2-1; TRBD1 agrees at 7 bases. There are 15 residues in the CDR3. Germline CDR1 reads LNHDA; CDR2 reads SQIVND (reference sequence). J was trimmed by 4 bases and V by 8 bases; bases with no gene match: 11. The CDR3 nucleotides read TGTGCCAGTGCCATAGAGGGGGCCTCGTACAATGAGCAGTTCTTC. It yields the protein CASAIEGASYNEQFF.

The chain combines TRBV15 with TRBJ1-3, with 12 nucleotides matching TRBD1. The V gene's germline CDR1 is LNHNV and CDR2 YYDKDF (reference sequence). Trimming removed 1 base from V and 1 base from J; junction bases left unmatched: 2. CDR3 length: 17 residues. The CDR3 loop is CATSRGGQGASGNTIYF. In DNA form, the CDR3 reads TGTGCCACCAGCAGAGGGGGACAGGGGGCGTCTGGAAACACCATATATTTT.

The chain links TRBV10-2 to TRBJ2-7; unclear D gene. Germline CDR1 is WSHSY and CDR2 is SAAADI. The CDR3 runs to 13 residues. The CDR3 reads CPQPARRTYEQYF. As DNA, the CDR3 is TGCCCCCAGCCAGCCCGGCGGACCTACGAGCAGTACTTC.

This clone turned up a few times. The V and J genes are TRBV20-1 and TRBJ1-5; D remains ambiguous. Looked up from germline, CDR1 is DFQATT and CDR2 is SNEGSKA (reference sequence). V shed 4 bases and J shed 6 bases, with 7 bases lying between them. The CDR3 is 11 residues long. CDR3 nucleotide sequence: TGCAGTGCTAAACTGGGTCAGCCCCAGCATTTT. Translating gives CSAKLGQPQHF.

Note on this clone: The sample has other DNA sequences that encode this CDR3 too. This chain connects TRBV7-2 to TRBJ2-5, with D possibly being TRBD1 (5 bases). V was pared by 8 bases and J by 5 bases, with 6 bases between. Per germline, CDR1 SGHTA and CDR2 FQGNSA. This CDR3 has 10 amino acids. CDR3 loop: CASSGETQYF. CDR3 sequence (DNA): TGTGCCAGCTCAGGGGAGACCCAGTACTTC.